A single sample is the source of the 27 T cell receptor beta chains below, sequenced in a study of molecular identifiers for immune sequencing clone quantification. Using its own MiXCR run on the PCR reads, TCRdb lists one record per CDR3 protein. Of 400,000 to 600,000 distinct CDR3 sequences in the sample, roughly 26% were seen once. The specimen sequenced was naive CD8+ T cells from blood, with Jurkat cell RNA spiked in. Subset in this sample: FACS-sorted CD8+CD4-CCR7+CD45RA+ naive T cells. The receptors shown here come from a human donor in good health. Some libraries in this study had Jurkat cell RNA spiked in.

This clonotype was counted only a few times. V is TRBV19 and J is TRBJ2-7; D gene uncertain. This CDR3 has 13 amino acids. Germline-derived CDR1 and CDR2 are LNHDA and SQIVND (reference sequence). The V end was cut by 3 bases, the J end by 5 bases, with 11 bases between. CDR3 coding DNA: TGTGCCAGTAGTATTTGGCACCTCGACGAGCAGTACTTC. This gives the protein CASSIWHLDEQYF.

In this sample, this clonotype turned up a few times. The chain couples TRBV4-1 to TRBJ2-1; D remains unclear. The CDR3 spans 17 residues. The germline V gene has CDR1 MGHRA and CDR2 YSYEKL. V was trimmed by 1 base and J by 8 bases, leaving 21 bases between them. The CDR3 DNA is TGCGCCAGCAGCCAAGTCGGTGTCATTCCTGAGGCCGATGAGCAGTTCTTC. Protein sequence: CASSQVGVIPEADEQFF.

This CDR3 is CASSQDGGHNTGELFF. The CDR3, as DNA: TGCGCCAGCAGCCAAGATGGGGGACACAACACCGGGGAGCTGTTTTTT. The chain joins TRBV4-1 to TRBJ2-2; the D gene is possibly TRBD1 (6 bases). In germline, CDR1 is MGHRA, CDR2 YSYEKL. Trimming took 0 bases from V and 2 from J, leaving 10 bases between them. The CDR3 sequence is 16 residues long.

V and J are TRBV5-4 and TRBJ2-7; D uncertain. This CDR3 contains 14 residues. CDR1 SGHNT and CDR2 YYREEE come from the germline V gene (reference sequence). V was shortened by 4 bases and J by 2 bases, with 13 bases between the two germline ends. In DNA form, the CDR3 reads TGTGCCAGCAGCCTGGAGTTGGCCCCCTACGAGCAGTACTTC. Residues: CASSLELAPYEQYF. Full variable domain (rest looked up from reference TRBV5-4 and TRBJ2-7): ETGVTQSPTHLIKTRGQQVTLRCSSQSGHNTVSWYQQALGQGPQFIFQYYREEENGRGNFPPRFSGLQFPNYSSELNVNALELDDSALYLCASSLELAPYEQYFGPGTRLTVT.

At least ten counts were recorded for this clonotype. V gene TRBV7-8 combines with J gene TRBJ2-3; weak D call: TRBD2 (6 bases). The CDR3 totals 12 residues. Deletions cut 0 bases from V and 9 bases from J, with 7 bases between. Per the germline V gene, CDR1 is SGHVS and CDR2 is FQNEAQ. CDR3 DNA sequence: TGTGCCAGCAGCTTAGCGGAGGGCACGCAGTATTTT. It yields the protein CASSLAEGTQYF.

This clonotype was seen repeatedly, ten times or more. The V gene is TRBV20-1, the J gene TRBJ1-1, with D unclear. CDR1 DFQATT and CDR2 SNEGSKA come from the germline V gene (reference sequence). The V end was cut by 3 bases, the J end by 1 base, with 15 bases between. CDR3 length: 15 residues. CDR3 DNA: TGCAGTGCTAGGACTTCCGGACTTACGAACACTGAAGCTTTCTTT. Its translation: CSARTSGLTNTEAFF.

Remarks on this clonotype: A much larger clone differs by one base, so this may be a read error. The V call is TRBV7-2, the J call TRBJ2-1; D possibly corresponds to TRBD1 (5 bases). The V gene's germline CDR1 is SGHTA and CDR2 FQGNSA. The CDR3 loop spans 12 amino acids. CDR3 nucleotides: TGTGCCAGCAGCTTAGTGGACAATGAGCAGTCCTTC. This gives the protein CASSLVDNEQSF.

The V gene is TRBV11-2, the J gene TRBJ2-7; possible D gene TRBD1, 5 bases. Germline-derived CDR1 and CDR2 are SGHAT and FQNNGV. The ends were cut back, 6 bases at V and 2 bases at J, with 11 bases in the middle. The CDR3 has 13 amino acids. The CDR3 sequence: CASSSPTAYEQYF. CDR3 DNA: TGTGCCAGCAGTTCCCCGACAGCCTACGAGCAGTACTTC.

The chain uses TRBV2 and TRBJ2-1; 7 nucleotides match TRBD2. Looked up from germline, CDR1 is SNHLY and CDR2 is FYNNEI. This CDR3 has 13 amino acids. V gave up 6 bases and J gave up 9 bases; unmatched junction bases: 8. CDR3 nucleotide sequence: TGTGCCAGCAGGGGCGGGAGTGGAGGTGAGCAGTTCTTC. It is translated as CASRGGSGGEQFF.

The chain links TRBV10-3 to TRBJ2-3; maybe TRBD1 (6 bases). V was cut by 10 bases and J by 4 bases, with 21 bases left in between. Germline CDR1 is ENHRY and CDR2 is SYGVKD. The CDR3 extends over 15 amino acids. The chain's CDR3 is CASESGATFSDTQYF. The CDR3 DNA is TGTGCCAGCGAGTCAGGGGCCACATTTTCAGATACGCAGTATTTT.

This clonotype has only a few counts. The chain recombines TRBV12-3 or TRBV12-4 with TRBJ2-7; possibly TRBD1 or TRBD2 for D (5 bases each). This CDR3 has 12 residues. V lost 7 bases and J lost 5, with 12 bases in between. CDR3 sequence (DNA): TGTGCCAGCACCCTGGGGACGAACGAGCAGTACTTC. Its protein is CASTLGTNEQYF.

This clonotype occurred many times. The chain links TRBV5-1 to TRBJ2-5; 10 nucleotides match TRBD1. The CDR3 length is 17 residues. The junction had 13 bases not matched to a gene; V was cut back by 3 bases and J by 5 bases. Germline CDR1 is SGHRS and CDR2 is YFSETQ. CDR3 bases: TGCGCCAGCAGCTACCGAGACCGACAGGGGGCCGGCGAGACCCAGTACTTC. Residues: CASSYRDRQGAGETQYF.

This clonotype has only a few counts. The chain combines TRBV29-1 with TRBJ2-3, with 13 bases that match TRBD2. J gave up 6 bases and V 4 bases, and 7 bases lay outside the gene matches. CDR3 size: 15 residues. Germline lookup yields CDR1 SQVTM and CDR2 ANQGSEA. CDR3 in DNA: TGCAGCGTTGGTATCGGGACTAGCGGGATTGATACGCAGTATTTT. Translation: CSVGIGTSGIDTQYF.

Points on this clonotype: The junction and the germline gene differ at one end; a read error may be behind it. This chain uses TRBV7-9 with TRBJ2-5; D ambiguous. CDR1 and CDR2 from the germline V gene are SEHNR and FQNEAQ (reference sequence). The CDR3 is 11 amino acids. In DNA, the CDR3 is TGTGTCAGCAGCACGGGTATAACCCAGTACTTC. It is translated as CVSSTGITQYF.

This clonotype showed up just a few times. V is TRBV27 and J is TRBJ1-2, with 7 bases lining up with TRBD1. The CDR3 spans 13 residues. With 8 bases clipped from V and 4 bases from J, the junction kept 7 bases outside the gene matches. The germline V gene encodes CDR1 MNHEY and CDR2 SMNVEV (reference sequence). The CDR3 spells CASRKQGSYGYTF. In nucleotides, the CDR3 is TGTGCCAGCCGTAAACAGGGGTCCTATGGCTACACCTTC.

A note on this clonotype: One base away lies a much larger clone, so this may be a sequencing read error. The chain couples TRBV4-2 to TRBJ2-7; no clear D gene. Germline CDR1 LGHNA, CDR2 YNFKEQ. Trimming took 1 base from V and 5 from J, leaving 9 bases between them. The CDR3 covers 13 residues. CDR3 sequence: CASSQGWANEQYF. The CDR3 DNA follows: TGTGCCAGCAGCCAAGGGTGGGCCAACGAGCAGTACTTC.

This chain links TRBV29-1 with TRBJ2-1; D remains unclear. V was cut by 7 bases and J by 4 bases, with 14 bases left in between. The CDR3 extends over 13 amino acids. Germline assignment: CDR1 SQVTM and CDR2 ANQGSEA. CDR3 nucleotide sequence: TGCAGCGGCAGGTGGCAGGTATACAATGAGCAGTTCTTC. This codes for CSGRWQVYNEQFF.

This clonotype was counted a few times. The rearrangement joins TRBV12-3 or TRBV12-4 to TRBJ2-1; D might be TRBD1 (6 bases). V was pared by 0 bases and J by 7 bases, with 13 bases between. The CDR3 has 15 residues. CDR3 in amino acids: CASSLATGLMNEQFF. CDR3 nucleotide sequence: TGTGCCAGCAGTTTAGCAACAGGGTTGATGAATGAGCAGTTCTTC.

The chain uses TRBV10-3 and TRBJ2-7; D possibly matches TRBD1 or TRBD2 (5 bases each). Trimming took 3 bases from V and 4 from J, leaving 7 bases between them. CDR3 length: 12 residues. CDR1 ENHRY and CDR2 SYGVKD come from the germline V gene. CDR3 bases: TGTGCCATCAGTGAAGGGGAGTACGAGCAGTACTTC. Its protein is CAISEGEYEQYF.

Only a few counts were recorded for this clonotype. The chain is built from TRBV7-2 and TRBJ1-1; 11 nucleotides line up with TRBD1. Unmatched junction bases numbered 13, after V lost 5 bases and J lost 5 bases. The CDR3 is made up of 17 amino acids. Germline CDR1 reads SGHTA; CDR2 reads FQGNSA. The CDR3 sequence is CASSTPDGQGARTEAFF. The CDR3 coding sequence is TGTGCCAGCAGCACACCCGATGGACAGGGGGCGCGTACTGAAGCTTTCTTT.

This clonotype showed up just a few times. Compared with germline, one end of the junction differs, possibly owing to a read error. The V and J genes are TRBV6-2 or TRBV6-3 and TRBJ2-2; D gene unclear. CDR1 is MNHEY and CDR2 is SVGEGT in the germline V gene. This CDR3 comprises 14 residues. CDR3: CASSHSFGTGELFF. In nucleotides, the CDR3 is TGTGCCAGCAGTCACTCCTTCGGGACCGGGGAGCTGTTTTTT.

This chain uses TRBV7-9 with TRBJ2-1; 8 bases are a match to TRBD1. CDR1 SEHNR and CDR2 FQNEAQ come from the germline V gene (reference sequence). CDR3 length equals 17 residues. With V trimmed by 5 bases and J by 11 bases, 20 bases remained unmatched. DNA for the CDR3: TGTGCCAGCAGCCTGACCCGGACAGGGATCAATCAGCGTCAGCAGTTCTTC. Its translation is CASSLTRTGINQRQQFF.

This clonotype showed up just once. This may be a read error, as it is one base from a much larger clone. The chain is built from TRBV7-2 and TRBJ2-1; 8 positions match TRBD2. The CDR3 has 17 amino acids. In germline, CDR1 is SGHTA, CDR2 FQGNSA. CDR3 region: CAGSLPASGWSYNEQFF. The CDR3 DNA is TGTGCCGGCAGCTTACCCGCTAGCGGGTGGTCCTACAATGAGCAGTTCTTC.

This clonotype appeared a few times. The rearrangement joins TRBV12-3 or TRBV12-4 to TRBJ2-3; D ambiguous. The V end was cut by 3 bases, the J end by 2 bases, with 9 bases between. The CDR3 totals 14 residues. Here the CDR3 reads CASSFVSVTDTQYF. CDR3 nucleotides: TGTGCCAGCAGTTTTGTGTCTGTCACAGATACGCAGTATTTT.

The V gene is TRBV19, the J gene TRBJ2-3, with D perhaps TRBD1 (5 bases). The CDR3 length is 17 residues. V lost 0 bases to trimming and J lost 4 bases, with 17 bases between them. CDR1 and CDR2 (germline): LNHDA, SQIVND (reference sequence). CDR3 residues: CASSIDLGPDAPDTQYF. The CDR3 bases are TGTGCCAGTAGTATAGATTTGGGGCCAGATGCCCCAGATACGCAGTATTTT. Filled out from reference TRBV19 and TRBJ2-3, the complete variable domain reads DGGITQSPKYLFRKEGQNVTLSCEQNLNHDAMYWYRQDPGQGLRLIYYSQIVNDFQKGDIAEGYSVSREKKESFPLTVTSAQKNPTAFYLCASSIDLGPDAPDTQYFGPGTRLTVL.

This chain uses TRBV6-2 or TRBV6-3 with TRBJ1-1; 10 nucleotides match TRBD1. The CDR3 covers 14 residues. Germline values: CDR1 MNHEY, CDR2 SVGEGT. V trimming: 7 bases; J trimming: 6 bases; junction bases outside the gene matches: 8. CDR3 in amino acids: CASNPDRGHAEAFF. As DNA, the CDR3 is TGTGCCAGCAACCCCGACAGGGGGCACGCTGAAGCTTTCTTT.

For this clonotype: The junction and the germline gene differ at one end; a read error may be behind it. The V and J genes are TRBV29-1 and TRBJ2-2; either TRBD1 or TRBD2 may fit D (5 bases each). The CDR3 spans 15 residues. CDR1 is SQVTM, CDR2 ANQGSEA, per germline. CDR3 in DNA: TGCAGCGTTGAATGGGCAGGGAGATACACCGGGGAGCTGGTTTTT. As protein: CSVEWAGRYTGELVF.